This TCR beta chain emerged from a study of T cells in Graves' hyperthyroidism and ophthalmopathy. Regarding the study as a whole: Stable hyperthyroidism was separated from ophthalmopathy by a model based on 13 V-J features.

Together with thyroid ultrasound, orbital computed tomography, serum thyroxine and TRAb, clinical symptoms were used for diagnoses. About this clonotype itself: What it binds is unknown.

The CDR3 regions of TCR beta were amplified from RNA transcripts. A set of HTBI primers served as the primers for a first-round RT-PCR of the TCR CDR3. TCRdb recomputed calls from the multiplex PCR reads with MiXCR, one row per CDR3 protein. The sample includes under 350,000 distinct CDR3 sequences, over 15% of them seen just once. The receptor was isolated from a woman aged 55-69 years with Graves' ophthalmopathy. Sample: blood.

The chain's CDR3 is CASSSGDSPLHF. DNA of the CDR3: TGTGCCAGCAGCTCGGGAGATTCACCCCTCCACTTT. This rearrangement joins TRBV5-4 to TRBJ1-6; unclear D gene. This CDR3 has 12 amino acids. V dropped 3 bases and J dropped 8 bases, with 6 bases sitting between them. Germline V CDR1 and CDR2: SGHNT, YYREEE (reference sequence).